Below, 28 T cell receptor beta chains from the same sample are listed, as sequenced in a study of T cell repertoires in cytomegalovirus infection (dated by TCRdb to between 2018 and 2021). The sample was run on an Illumina HiSeq 1500. TCRdb took the public reads, trimmed them with fastp at Q25, ran MiXCR for clone calling and kept in-frame beta chains. Rows are combined by CDR3 protein, so each entry shows the most common genes and DNA. This sample has more than 200,000 distinct CDR3 sequences in its table, and approximately 10% of those were observed once. The ten largest clonotypes hold about 15% of the sample. Sequenced material: PBMCs. The receptors were sampled from a human donor in good health (CMV status not recorded). Some clones in this sample may be carry-over from other donors' samples.

The rearrangement joins TRBV7-8 to TRBJ2-7, with D perhaps TRBD1 (5 bases). The CDR3 runs 14 residues. V dropped 5 bases and J dropped 0 bases, with 11 bases sitting between them. Germline CDR1 reads SGHVS; CDR2 reads FQNEAQ. The DNA for the CDR3 is TGTGCCAGCAGCGACAGAGCGACCTCCTACGAGCAGTACTTC. The encoded protein is CASSDRATSYEQYF.

This clonotype was seen more than once but under ten times. The V gene is TRBV11-2, the J gene TRBJ2-6; 8 nucleotides line up with TRBD1. Germline V lookup: CDR1 SGHAT, CDR2 FQNNGV. The CDR3 consists of 18 residues. V shed 3 bases, J shed 2 bases, and the junction held 9 bases outside the gene matches. This CDR3 is CASSFGQGLGAGANVLTF. The CDR3 DNA is TGTGCCAGCAGCTTTGGACAGGGTCTTGGGGCTGGGGCCAACGTCCTGACTTTC.

Many counts were recorded for this clonotype. The chain links TRBV7-9 to TRBJ2-7, with 7 bases identical to TRBD1. Germline-derived CDR1 and CDR2 are SEHNR and FQNEAQ (reference sequence). V lost 1 base, J lost 2 bases, and 5 bases stayed unmatched. CDR3 length equals 15 residues. CDR3: CASSLGTGKTYEQYF. CDR3 in DNA: TGTGCCAGCAGCTTAGGGACAGGCAAAACCTACGAGCAGTACTTC.

The chain has TRBV20-1 and TRBJ2-4; perhaps TRBD1 as D (5 bases). Germline CDR1 and CDR2: DFQATT and SNEGSKA (reference sequence). V was pared by 2 bases and J by 3 bases, with 20 bases between. The CDR3 covers 17 residues. CDR3 sequence: CSARMLYQGVRKNIQYF. The CDR3 nucleotides read TGCAGTGCTAGAATGCTATATCAAGGGGTCCGCAAAAACATTCAGTACTTC.

The rearrangement uses TRBV6-6 and TRBJ1-1; D call uncertain. There are 13 residues in the CDR3. Per germline, CDR1 MNHNY and CDR2 SVGAGI (reference sequence). V shed 4 bases and J shed 7 bases, with 13 bases lying between them. This chain's CDR3 is CASSSPDAFEAFF. The CDR3 DNA reads as TGTGCCAGCAGTTCCCCGGATGCGTTTGAAGCTTTCTTT.

The rearrangement links TRBV7-2 to TRBJ1-4, with no clear D. Trimming pared 1 base from V and 5 bases from J, leaving 17 bases between. Germline CDR1 and CDR2: SGHTA and FQGNSA. The CDR3 sequence is 17 residues long. The CDR3 DNA reads as TGTGCCAGCAGCTTAGTATATCACCAACTACGGAATGAAAAACTGTTTTTT. Its protein is CASSLVYHQLRNEKLFF.

J is TRBJ1-1 and V is TRBV5-1; the match to TRBD1 covers 7 bases. The CDR3 contains 15 residues. From germline, CDR1 is SGHRS and CDR2 YFSETQ. Trimming at V came to 2 bases and at J to 4 bases, leaving 8 bases not matched to a gene. CDR3 sequence reads: CASSLSRGLGTEAFF. In DNA, the CDR3 is TGCGCCAGCAGCTTAAGTAGGGGGCTGGGCACTGAAGCTTTCTTT. The variable domain in full, completed from reference TRBV5-1 and TRBJ1-1, reads KAGVTQTPRYLIKTRGQQVTLSCSPISGHRSVSWYQQTPGQGLQFLFEYFSETQRNKGNFPGRFSGRQFSNSRSEMNVSTLELGDSALYLCASSLSRGLGTEAFFGQGTRLTVV.

This clonotype was recorded many times. The V gene is TRBV7-2, the J gene TRBJ2-1; 9 bases are shared with TRBD2. J gave up 5 bases and V 3 bases, and 11 bases lay outside the gene matches. Looked up from germline, CDR1 is SGHTA and CDR2 is FQGNSA. The CDR3 is 17 amino acids. The CDR3 spells CASSLYIAGAPNNEQFF. The CDR3 DNA reads as TGTGCCAGCAGCTTGTACATAGCGGGGGCCCCGAACAATGAGCAGTTCTTC.

In this sample, this clonotype turned up many times. This chain connects TRBV7-2 to TRBJ2-5; perhaps TRBD1 as D (6 bases). Germline loops: CDR1 SGHTA, CDR2 FQGNSA. CDR3 size: 15 residues. V lost 3 bases to trimming and J lost 2 bases, with 13 bases between them. CDR3 in amino acids: CASSFLPGQQETQYF. The CDR3 DNA reads as TGTGCCAGCAGCTTTCTTCCGGGACAACAAGAGACCCAGTACTTC. The full variable domain, completed using reference TRBV7-2 and TRBJ2-5, is GAGVSQSPSNKVTEKGKDVELRCDPISGHTALYWYRQSLGQGLEFLIYFQGNSAPDKSGLPSDRFSAERTGGSVSTLTIQRTQQEDSAVYLCASSFLPGQQETQYFGPGTRLLVL.

This clonotype was counted between two and nine times. The rearrangement links TRBV20-1 to TRBJ1-2; D might be TRBD1 (5 bases). The CDR3 is 14 residues long. Germline V gene sequence: CDR1 DFQATT, CDR2 SNEGSKA (reference sequence). V gave up 0 bases and J gave up 6 bases, with 14 bases separating them. This chain's CDR3 is CSARDLEGFNGYTF. In DNA, the CDR3 is TGCAGTGCTAGAGATCTTGAGGGGTTCAATGGCTACACCTTC.

This clonotype appeared many times. V gene TRBV28 combines with J gene TRBJ2-3, with 9 bases identical to TRBD2. CDR3 length: 16 residues. Looked up from germline, CDR1 is MDHEN and CDR2 is SYDVKM. The V and J ends lost 6 bases and 6 bases, in that order; junction bases with no gene match: 13. CDR3 residues: CASSPTTGTSPDTQYF. CDR3 DNA: TGTGCCAGCAGCCCAACAACCGGGACTAGCCCCGATACGCAGTATTTT.

This clonotype was counted between two and nine times. The chain uses TRBV29-1 and TRBJ2-2; D possibly corresponds to TRBD1 (6 bases). Trimming removed 8 bases from V and 7 bases from J, with 14 bases in between. CDR1 is SQVTM and CDR2 is ANQGSEA in the germline V gene. The CDR3 extends over 12 amino acids. The CDR3 loop reads CSSDSPSGELFF. The CDR3 DNA follows: TGCAGCTCGGACAGTCCGAGCGGGGAGCTGTTTTTT.

This clonotype was counted at least ten times. The chain joins TRBV20-1 to TRBJ2-1, with 10 bases fitting TRBD2. The CDR3 contains 16 residues. CDR1 and CDR2 from the germline V gene are DFQATT and SNEGSKA (reference sequence). Germline trimming cut 1 base from V and 9 bases from J; bases unmatched to any gene: 12. DNA for the CDR3: TGCAGTGCTAGAGTTTCCGGACTAGCGGCTTGGGGTGAGCAGTTCTTC. This translates into CSARVSGLAAWGEQFF.

The V and J genes are TRBV30 and TRBJ2-3; 11 bases are shared with TRBD1. V lost 4 bases, J lost 4 bases, and 4 bases stayed unmatched. CDR1 and CDR2 from the germline V gene are GTSNPN and SVGIG (reference sequence). The CDR3 is made up of 14 amino acids. This CDR3 is CAWKDRGLADTQYF. The CDR3 DNA follows: TGTGCCTGGAAGGACAGGGGGCTTGCAGATACGCAGTATTTT.

This clonotype has at least ten counts. The chain carries TRBV7-2 and TRBJ2-4, with D perhaps TRBD1 (6 bases). CDR3 length: 14 residues. Germline V CDR1 and CDR2: SGHTA, FQGNSA. The V and J ends lost 0 bases and 12 bases respectively, with 15 bases between them. This CDR3 is CASSLARSTGNQYF. In DNA form, the CDR3 reads TGTGCCAGCAGCTTAGCGAGGTCTACAGGGAATCAGTACTTC.

This clonotype has a count of ten or more. CDR3 coding DNA: TGTGCCACCCGAGGGGCCTCGGGCACCGGGGAGCTGTTTTTT. Amino acids: CATRGASGTGELFF. V usage is TRBV6-2 or TRBV6-3 and J usage is TRBJ2-2, with D perhaps matching TRBD1 or TRBD2 (5 bases each). CDR3 length: 14 amino acids. Trimming took 10 bases from V and 4 from J, leaving 16 bases between them. Per germline, CDR1 MNHEY and CDR2 SVGEGT.

There are many counts of this clonotype. V is TRBV7-2 and J is TRBJ1-3; D not certain. Germline V CDR1 and CDR2: SGHTA, FQGNSA. V lost 0 bases to trimming and J lost 2 bases, with 8 bases between them. The CDR3 covers 15 residues. DNA of the CDR3: TGTGCCAGCAGCTTAGCAGGGCTCCCTGGAAACACCATATATTTT. It translates to CASSLAGLPGNTIYF. Supplemented by reference TRBV7-2 and TRBJ1-3, the full variable domain reads GAGVSQSPSNKVTEKGKDVELRCDPISGHTALYWYRQSLGQGLEFLIYFQGNSAPDKSGLPSDRFSAERTGGSVSTLTIQRTQQEDSAVYLCASSLAGLPGNTIYFGEGSWLTVV.

This clonotype was picked up many times. The J gene is TRBJ2-7, the V gene TRBV20-1; D may correspond to TRBD1 or TRBD2 (5 bases each). The CDR3 contains 13 residues. The germline V and J ends were trimmed by 3 bases and 3 bases, with 12 bases remaining between them. Germline loops: CDR1 DFQATT, CDR2 SNEGSKA (reference sequence). DNA for the CDR3: TGCAGTGCTAGGGGGGACCTCAACTACGAGCAGTACTTC. Encoded protein: CSARGDLNYEQYF.

This clonotype was seen repeatedly, ten times or more. V is TRBV7-9 and J is TRBJ2-3, with 8 positions matching TRBD1. The ends lost 4 bases at V and 1 base at J; junction bases unmatched: 4. CDR1 and CDR2 (germline): SEHNR, FQNEAQ (reference sequence). The CDR3 is 15 residues long. The CDR3 protein is CASSSTGVGTDTQYF. As DNA, the CDR3 is TGTGCCAGCAGCTCGACAGGGGTGGGCACAGATACGCAGTATTTT. The variable domain in full, with the rest retrieved from reference TRBV7-9 and TRBJ2-3, is DTGVSQNPRHKITKRGQNVTFRCDPISEHNRLYWYRQTLGQGPEFLTYFQNEAQLEKSRLLSDRFSAERPKGSFSTLEIQRTEQGDSAMYLCASSSTGVGTDTQYFGPGTRLTVL.

The V call is TRBV7-8, the J call TRBJ2-3, with a possible D match to TRBD2 (6 bases). Between the trimmed V and J ends, which lost 3 bases and 0 bases, there was a span of 13 bases. CDR1 SGHVS and CDR2 FQNEAQ come from the germline V gene. The CDR3 extends over 16 amino acids. The CDR3 bases are TGTGCCAGCAGCTTCCGGGACTCCCATAGCACAGATACGCAGTATTTT. It codes for CASSFRDSHSTDTQYF.

This clonotype has a handful of counts. The V gene is TRBV20-1, the J gene TRBJ2-5; 7 positions agree with TRBD2. Germline V CDR1 and CDR2: DFQATT, SNEGSKA (reference sequence). The CDR3 sequence is 15 residues long. V lost 0 bases and J lost 5; bases outside the gene matches: 9. The CDR3 loop reads CSAREAGWVEETQYF. CDR3 bases: TGCAGTGCTAGAGAAGCGGGGTGGGTCGAGGAGACCCAGTACTTC.

The sample holds many counts of this clonotype. The chain is built from TRBV7-2 and TRBJ1-2; D ambiguous. V lost 2 bases and J 3 bases, leaving 7 bases between the germline ends. The germline gives CDR1 SGHTA, CDR2 FQGNSA. The CDR3 loop spans 13 amino acids. In DNA form, the CDR3 reads TGTGCCAGCAGCTTACCCCGGGACTATGGCTACACCTTC. As protein: CASSLPRDYGYTF.

V is TRBV19 and J is TRBJ2-3, with no clear D. The CDR3 spans 12 residues. Between the trimmed V and J ends, which lost 6 bases and 6 bases, there was a span of 10 bases. Germline-derived CDR1 and CDR2 are LNHDA and SQIVND (reference sequence). This chain's CDR3 is CASRDFRDTQYF. CDR3 nucleotide sequence: TGTGCCAGTAGGGATTTTCGTGATACGCAGTATTTT. Filled out from reference TRBV19 and TRBJ2-3, the complete variable domain reads DGGITQSPKYLFRKEGQNVTLSCEQNLNHDAMYWYRQDPGQGLRLIYYSQIVNDFQKGDIAEGYSVSREKKESFPLTVTSAQKNPTAFYLCASRDFRDTQYFGPGTRLTVL.

Many counts were recorded for this clonotype. The V gene is TRBV7-2, the J gene TRBJ2-1; 7 bases map to TRBD2. Germline V gene sequence: CDR1 SGHTA, CDR2 FQGNSA. The J segment lost 1 base and the V segment lost 8 bases, leaving 5 bases of the junction unmatched. CDR3 length: 14 residues. The CDR3 coding sequence is TGTGCCAGCCTTCCGGGAGGATCCTACAATGAGCAGTTCTTC. Translated, it gives CASLPGGSYNEQFF.

This clonotype was recorded many times. The genes are TRBV7-4 and TRBJ1-4; tentatively, D is TRBD1 (5 bases). Trimming cost V 4 bases and J 2 bases, with 11 bases left between them. The CDR3 has 15 amino acids. CDR1 and CDR2 (germline): SGHVT, SQSDAQ. CDR3 loop: CASSSRQSTNEKLFF. CDR3 DNA sequence: TGTGCCAGCAGCTCCCGACAGTCGACTAATGAAAAACTGTTTTTT.

This clonotype has a count of ten or more. V and J are TRBV7-2 and TRBJ2-3; D is unresolved. The CDR3 contains 13 residues. V dropped 5 bases and J dropped 2 bases, with 8 bases sitting between them. Per germline, CDR1 SGHTA and CDR2 FQGNSA. In DNA, the CDR3 is TGTGCCAGCAGCCTCTATCCCACAGATACGCAGTATTTT. It yields the protein CASSLYPTDTQYF. Full variable domain (outside the CDR3, taken from reference TRBV7-2 and TRBJ2-3): GAGVSQSPSNKVTEKGKDVELRCDPISGHTALYWYRQSLGQGLEFLIYFQGNSAPDKSGLPSDRFSAERTGGSVSTLTIQRTQQEDSAVYLCASSLYPTDTQYFGPGTRLTVL.

A remark on this clonotype: A read error may account for a junction end that differs from germline. The rearrangement uses TRBV12-3 or TRBV12-4 and TRBJ2-3; 8 bases agree with TRBD1. This CDR3 is built from 16 residues. CDR3 sequence: CASSVAGTGDTDTQYF. For the CDR3, the DNA is TGTGCCAGCAGTGTAGCCGGGACAGGAGACACAGATACGCAGTATTTT.

The chain uses TRBV7-2 and TRBJ2-2; 10 bases are a match to TRBD2. J was trimmed by 8 bases and V by 4 bases; bases with no gene match: 4. In germline, CDR1 is SGHTA, CDR2 FQGNSA. CDR3 length: 14 residues. CDR3 nucleotide sequence: TGTGCCAGCAGCTCGGGACTAGCGAGGGGGGAGCTGTTTTTT. It specifies CASSSGLARGELFF.